This entry describes one T cell receptor beta chain. The data are from a study of blood T cell repertoires in COVID-19. Study at large: The cDNA or gDNA used as material had been derived from T cells, B-cell-depleted T cells, or PBMCs.

In germline, CDR1 is SGDLS, CDR2 YYNGEE. The CDR3 covers 16 residues. The V end lost 0 bases, the J end lost 2 bases, and 14 bases lay between the germline ends. Recruits, aged roughly 18 to 95 years, lived in 20 to 30 US areas. Donors in Cohort 3 who had recovered were those with two negative PCRs, healthcare professional clearance, or resolution of their symptoms. The method was immunoSEQ multiplex PCR; TCRdb's version includes in-frame clones alone and lacks a portion of them. The sample lists 150,000 or so clones, approximately 82% occurring once. This chain joins TRBV9 and TRBJ1-1, with no clear D. This clonotype was sampled from a man aged 55 to 70 who had recovered from COVID-19. Sequences were obtained from PBMCs or T cells enriched from blood (not recorded which). The CDR3 sequence: CASSVGRGGVNTEAFF. DNA for the CDR3: TGTGCCAGCAGCGTAGGGCGCGGCGGAGTAAACACTGAAGCTTTCTTT.